A single sample gave rise to the 12 T cell receptor beta chains below, sequenced in a study of T cells in Graves' hyperthyroidism and ophthalmopathy. RNA transcripts served as the template for amplifying TCR beta CDR3 regions. With the HTBI primer set, the TCR CDR3 went through a first round of RT-PCR. In TCRdb, the multiplex PCR reads were re-called with MiXCR into one record per CDR3 protein. The repertoire holds around 600,000 distinct CDR3 sequences, with about 15% as singletons. The source material was blood. These receptors came from a young woman with Graves' hyperthyroidism.

This clonotype was detected ten times or more. This chain uses TRBV25-1 with TRBJ1-3; D not certain. Germline loops: CDR1 MGHDK, CDR2 SYGVNS. The CDR3 length is 15 residues. Trimming took 8 bases from V and 5 from J, leaving 19 bases between them. CDR3 sequence reads: CASGRAPSERNTIYF. CDR3 DNA sequence: TGTGCCAGCGGCCGGGCCCCATCAGAAAGAAACACCATATATTTT.

This clonotype was recorded at least ten times. The chain combines TRBV5-5 with TRBJ1-4; D call uncertain. The CDR3 is 12 residues long. V shed 0 bases and J shed 10 bases, with 7 bases lying between them. Germline V gene data show CDR1 as SGHKS and CDR2 as YYEKEE (reference sequence). CDR3 nucleotides: TGTGCCAGCAGCTTGGGATCTGGAAAACTGTTTTTT. Translation: CASSLGSGKLFF.

This clonotype was counted a few times. The chain links TRBV4-2 to TRBJ2-3; 10 bases are shared with TRBD1. This CDR3 region has 15 residues. Germline V lookup: CDR1 LGHNA, CDR2 YNFKEQ. V shed 1 base and J 2 bases; nucleotides not matched to a gene: 0. This CDR3 reads CASSQGQGATDTQYF. The CDR3 DNA follows: TGTGCCAGCAGCCAAGGACAGGGGGCCACAGATACGCAGTATTTT.

This clonotype was picked up a small number of times. V gene TRBV5-1 combines with J gene TRBJ2-5; 11 nucleotides match TRBD1. Germline CDR1 is SGHRS and CDR2 is YFSETQ. This CDR3 comprises 14 residues. The J segment lost 5 bases and the V segment lost 4 bases, leaving 4 bases of the junction unmatched. The CDR3 loop is CASSAGDRGETQYF. CDR3 sequence (DNA): TGCGCCAGCAGCGCTGGGGACAGGGGGGAGACCCAGTACTTC.

A few counts support this clonotype. V gene TRBV29-1 combines with J gene TRBJ2-7; 7 nucleotides align to TRBD1. The CDR3 has 15 amino acids. In germline, CDR1 is SQVTM, CDR2 ANQGSEA. V lost 6 bases, J lost 3 bases, and 14 bases stayed unmatched. For the CDR3, the DNA is TGCAGCGTAAAAGAACCGGGACAGAACCTCTACGAGCAGTACTTC. Its translation: CSVKEPGQNLYEQYF.

The table lists this clonotype with many counts. The J gene is TRBJ2-1, the V gene TRBV5-5; the D is unclear. The CDR3 consists of 13 residues. Germline values: CDR1 SGHKS, CDR2 YYEKEE (reference sequence). The V and J ends lost 4 bases and 7 bases respectively, with 12 bases between them. Here the CDR3 reads CASSAAILNEQFF. CDR3 sequence (DNA): TGTGCCAGCAGCGCGGCCATTCTTAATGAGCAGTTCTTC.

The table lists this clonotype with many counts. The V and J genes are TRBV7-6 and TRBJ1-5; D perhaps matches TRBD1 (6 bases). V shed 5 bases and J shed 6 bases, with 14 bases lying between them. The CDR3 totals 14 residues. Germline assignment: CDR1 SGHVS and CDR2 FNYEAQ. Written as DNA, the CDR3 is TGTGCCAGCAGCCTAAACAGGGCTGTTCAGCCCCAGCATTTT. As protein: CASSLNRAVQPQHF. Complete variable domain (other parts from reference TRBV7-6 and TRBJ1-5): GAGVSQSPRYKVTKRGQDVALRCDPISGHVSLYWYRQALGQGPEFLTYFNYEAQQDKSGLPNDRFSAERPEGSISTLTIQRTEQRDSAMYRCASSLNRAVQPQHFGDGTRLSIL.

This clonotype was seen a few times. This chain joins TRBV30 and TRBJ1-4; D unresolved. The CDR3 consists of 13 residues. Looked up from germline, CDR1 is GTSNPN and CDR2 is SVGIG (reference sequence). V was clipped by 2 bases and J by 3 bases, with 7 bases between them. CDR3 DNA sequence: TGTGCCTGGAGTCCTTTAGCTAATGAAAAACTGTTTTTT. It yields the protein CAWSPLANEKLFF.

The chain uses TRBV6-1 and TRBJ2-5, with TRBD1 matching 11 bases. CDR3 size: 14 residues. CDR1 MNHNS and CDR2 SASEGT come from the germline V gene. The junction had 13 bases not matched to a gene; V was cut back by 10 bases and J by 9 bases. The CDR3 DNA sequence: TGTGCCACTGAGGGACAGGGGGGAAGAAGGCCCCAGTACTTC. Residues: CATEGQGGRRPQYF.

This clonotype was counted a few times. V and J are TRBV19 and TRBJ2-1; TRBD2 might be the D (6 bases). This CDR3 region has 13 residues. From germline, CDR1 is LNHDA and CDR2 SQIVND (reference sequence). Trimming stripped 5 bases from V and 8 bases from J, with 13 bases between. DNA of the CDR3: TGTGCCAGTAGTGGGCTGGAGGGCCATGAGCAGTTCTTC. This sequence encodes CASSGLEGHEQFF.

The table lists this clonotype with a few counts. CDR3 residues: CSARGSLALNSYEQYF. The CDR3 DNA is TGCAGTGCTAGAGGTAGTCTAGCTCTAAATTCCTACGAGCAGTACTTC. The chain has TRBV20-1 and TRBJ2-7, with D possibly matching TRBD2 (5 bases). V lost 1 base and J 1 base, leaving 17 bases between the germline ends. Looked up from germline, CDR1 is DFQATT and CDR2 is SNEGSKA (reference sequence). This CDR3 has 16 amino acids.

The chain is built from TRBV7-9 and TRBJ2-7; the match to TRBD2 covers 8 bases. Germline values: CDR1 SEHNR, CDR2 FQNEAQ (reference sequence). There are 17 residues in the CDR3. The trim removed 0 bases at V and 4 bases at J, leaving 11 bases unmatched. DNA of the CDR3: TGTGCCAGCAGCTTAGCGCCTGTTCAAGCGGGAGTATACGAGCAGTACTTC. Protein sequence: CASSLAPVQAGVYEQYF. The whole variable domain, filled in from reference TRBV7-9 and TRBJ2-7, reads DTGVSQNPRHKITKRGQNVTFRCDPISEHNRLYWYRQTLGQGPEFLTYFQNEAQLEKSRLLSDRFSAERPKGSFSTLEIQRTEQGDSAMYLCASSLAPVQAGVYEQYFGPGTRLTVT.